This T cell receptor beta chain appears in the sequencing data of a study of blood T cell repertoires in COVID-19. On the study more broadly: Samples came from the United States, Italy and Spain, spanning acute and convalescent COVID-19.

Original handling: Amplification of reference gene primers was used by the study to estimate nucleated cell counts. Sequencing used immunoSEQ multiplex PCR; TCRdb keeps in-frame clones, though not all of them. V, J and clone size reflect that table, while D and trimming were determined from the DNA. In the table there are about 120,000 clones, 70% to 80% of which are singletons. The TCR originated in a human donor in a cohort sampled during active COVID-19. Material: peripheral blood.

DNA of the CDR3: TGCGCCAGCAGCTTCTGGACAGAGCATGGCTACACCTTC. Protein sequence: CASSFWTEHGYTF. The chain uses TRBV5-1 and TRBJ1-2, with D possibly being TRBD1 (6 bases). Germline lookup yields CDR1 SGHRS and CDR2 YFSETQ. V was trimmed by 2 bases and J by 6 bases, leaving 11 bases between them. The CDR3 sequence is 13 residues long.